Described below is a single T cell receptor (beta chain) sequence and its context. Antigen unknown. This sample is part of a study of T-cell memory formation after mild COVID-19. Study-level results: Clones that contracted clustered mainly in CM and EM if CD4+ and in EMRA if CD8+. Later expanders leaned toward CD4+, whereas clones contracting from day 15 to 85 were balanced CD4/CD8. The second-wave clones peaking on day 37 were not confirmed as SARS-CoV-2-specific.

The authors produced TCR alpha and TCR beta cDNA libraries with sample barcodes and UMIs by 5'RACE using constant-segment primers. One entry per CDR3 protein results from TCRdb running MiXCR on the 5' RACE reads. The sample holds about 600,000 distinct CDR3 sequences, less than 25% seen once. The CDR3 is 16 residues long. Trimming pared 1 base from V and 0 bases from J, leaving 7 bases between. The material sequenced was PBMCs or a T cell subset sorted from them (not recorded which). The TCR was taken from an adult woman who had mild COVID-19 (a few samples of this study predate the infection). Cell type and time point are not known. The chain uses TRBV12-3 or TRBV12-4 and TRBJ2-6; no clear D. This chain's CDR3 is CASSLVYDSGANVLTF. The DNA for the CDR3 is TGTGCCAGCAGTTTAGTCTATGACTCTGGGGCCAACGTCCTGACTTTC.